This TCR beta chain appears in the sequencing data of a study of spatial heterogeneity in lung cancer. Indicated time point: sample taken at primary tumor resection. Researchers sequenced whole RNA taken from tumor, nontumor lung or frozen PBMC without sorting. The CDR3 is made up of 12 amino acids. V lost 4 bases and J lost 6, with 11 bases in between. Germline V CDR1 and CDR2: SGDLS, YYNGEE. This clonotype was seen many times. Each CDR3 protein is one row after TCRdb ran MiXCR on the 5' RACE reads. The table includes approximately 25,000 distinct CDR3 sequences, approximately 3.3% detected once. The receptor was isolated from a female donor with early-stage non-small cell lung cancer. The input for sequencing was PBMCs, taken at surgery. The gene calls are TRBV9 and TRBJ2-7; no clear D gene. The CDR3 DNA sequence: TGTGCCAGCAGCTCATGGAGAGGCGAGCAGTACTTC. As protein: CASSSWRGEQYF.